Described below is a single TCR beta chain sequence and its context. Its antigen is as yet unknown. Time point given: week 23, last vaccination. Topical imiquimod was applied with each vaccine dose, which held 300 ug of mutant IDH1 20-mer peptide. These data are taken from a study of a mutant IDH1 vaccine in newly diagnosed glioma. Repertoires were generated with immunoSEQ multiplex PCR, while TCRdb's copy carries only in-frame clones and drops some. This sample has tens of thousands of clones, with around 81% found just once. Trimming removed 4 bases at V and 4 bases at J, with 13 bases between. CDR3 length equals 15 residues. CDR1 is LGHNA, CDR2 YSLEER, per germline.

The sequenced sample was PBMCs, obtained from a glioma patient whose treatment included an IDH1 peptide vaccine. This rearrangement joins TRBV4-3 to TRBJ2-2, with D possibly matching TRBD1 (5 bases). The sequence came from a man aged 40-49 years with glioma. The CDR3 DNA sequence: TGCGCCAGCAGCCCCCAGGGCCAGGCCACCGGGGAGCTGTTTTTT. Translated, it gives CASSPQGQATGELFF.